The entry below gives a single T cell receptor beta chain sequence along with its context. The junction differs from germline at one of its ends, possibly a read error. This record comes from a study of molecular identifiers for immune sequencing clone quantification. Study-level background: Replicate experiments divided RNA from roughly 20,000 or 100,000 naive CD8 cells into five parts and sequenced four.

As CD8+CD4-CCR7+CD45RA+ cells, naive CD8 T cells were sorted. In germline, CDR1 is MNHEY, CDR2 SVGEGT. This CDR3 is built from 12 residues. Bulk libraries came from a prior protocol with listed TCR primers. Via MiXCR, TCRdb re-called the PCR reads, giving one row per CDR3 protein. The sample records about 630,000 distinct CDR3 sequences, about 25% being singletons. Input material: naive CD8+ T cells from blood, with Jurkat cell RNA spiked in. Subset here: FACS-sorted CD8+CD4-CCR7+CD45RA+ naive T cells. V is TRBV6-2 or TRBV6-3 and J is TRBJ1-3; D is uncertain. The TCR sequence derives from a human donor in good health. Some libraries in this study had Jurkat cell RNA spiked in. CDR3 sequence: CTSRSGGNTIYF. DNA for the CDR3: TGTACCAGCAGAAGCGGAGGAAACACCATATATTTT.